The entry below gives a single T cell receptor (beta chain) sequence along with its context. What it binds is not known. The data stem from a study of T cells after yellow fever vaccination. TCRdb reanalysed the 5' RACE reads using MiXCR and keeps one entry per CDR3 protein. Found here are approximately 510,000 distinct CDR3 sequences, just over 20% of them singletons; the top ten hold about a sixth. The CDR3 sequence is 17 residues long. Germline V CDR1 and CDR2: MGHRA, YSYEKL. Germline trimming cut 4 bases from V and 6 bases from J; bases unmatched to any gene: 8. The study, taken as a whole, reports: Weaker, the secondary response had a peak occurring faster, on day 5 versus 15. Clones from primary vaccination mostly reappeared after the booster (96% CD4, just over 85% CD8).

The TCR was taken from a young man who received the YFV17D yellow fever vaccine. The sample was PBMCs, taken more than 20 days after the first yellow fever vaccination. The genes are TRBV4-1 and TRBJ2-2; 13 nucleotides match TRBD2. In DNA form, the CDR3 reads TGCGCCAGCAGCCGGACTAGCGGGGGACCCGGGGCCGGGGAGCTGTTTTTT. This sequence encodes CASSRTSGGPGAGELFF.